This TCR beta chain was retrieved from a study of blood T cell repertoires in COVID-19. There are 14 residues in the CDR3. Germline CDR1 and CDR2: SGHDN and FVKESK. V gave up 11 bases and J gave up 1 base; unmatched junction bases: 8. Assay: immunoSEQ multiplex PCR; the TCRdb copy retains only in-frame clones and omits some. The table has around 150,000 clones, about 85% seen once. Sequencing was carried out using peripheral blood. This receptor was taken from a human donor with COVID-19, enrolled during active disease. The donor label of this sample is uncertain. V is TRBV14 and J is TRBJ2-3; 8 bases line up with TRBD1. The CDR3 region has the DNA TGTGCCCCTACAGGGGGTCATCGCACAGATACGCAGTATTTT. It specifies CAPTGGHRTDTQYF.